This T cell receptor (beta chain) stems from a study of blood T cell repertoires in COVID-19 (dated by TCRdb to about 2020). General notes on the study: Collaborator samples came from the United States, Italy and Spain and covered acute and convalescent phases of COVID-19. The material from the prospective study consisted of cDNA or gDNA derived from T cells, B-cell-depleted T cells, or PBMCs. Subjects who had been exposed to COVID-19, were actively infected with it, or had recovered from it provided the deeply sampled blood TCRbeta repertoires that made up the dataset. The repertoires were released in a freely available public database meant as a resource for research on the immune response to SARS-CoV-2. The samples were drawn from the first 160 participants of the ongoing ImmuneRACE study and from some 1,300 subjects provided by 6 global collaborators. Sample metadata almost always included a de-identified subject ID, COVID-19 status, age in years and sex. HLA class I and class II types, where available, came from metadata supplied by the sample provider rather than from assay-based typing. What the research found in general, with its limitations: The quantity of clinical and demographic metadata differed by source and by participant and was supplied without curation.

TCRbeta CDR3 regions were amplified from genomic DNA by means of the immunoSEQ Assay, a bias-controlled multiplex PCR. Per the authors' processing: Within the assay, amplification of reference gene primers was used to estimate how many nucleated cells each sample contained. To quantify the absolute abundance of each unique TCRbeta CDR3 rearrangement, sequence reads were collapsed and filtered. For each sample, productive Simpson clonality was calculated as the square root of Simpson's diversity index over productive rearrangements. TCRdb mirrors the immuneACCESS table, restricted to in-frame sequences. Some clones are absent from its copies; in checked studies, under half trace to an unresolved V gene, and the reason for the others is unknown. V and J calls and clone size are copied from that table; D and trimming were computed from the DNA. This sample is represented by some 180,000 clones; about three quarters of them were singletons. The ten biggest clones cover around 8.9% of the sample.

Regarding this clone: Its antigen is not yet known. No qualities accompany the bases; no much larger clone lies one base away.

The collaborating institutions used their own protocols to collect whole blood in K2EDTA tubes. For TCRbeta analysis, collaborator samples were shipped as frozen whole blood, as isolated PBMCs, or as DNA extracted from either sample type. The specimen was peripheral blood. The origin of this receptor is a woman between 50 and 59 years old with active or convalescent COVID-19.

The CDR3 amino acid sequence is: CASRQEGTEAFF. Read as DNA, the sequence is TGTGCCAGCAGACAAGAGGGAACTGAAGCTTTCTTT. The chain is encoded by TRBV6-6 joined to TRBJ1-1, with the D gene uncertain. CDR1 and CDR2, looked up from the germline V gene (reference sequence), are MNHNY and SVGAGI. The V and J ends are trimmed by 6 bases and 5 bases, leaving 10 bases between them. Its CDR3 holds 12 amino acids, cysteine through phenylalanine. CDR3 DNA only is kept here, 36 bases in frame from base 1.